This TCR beta chain was sequenced during a study of spatial heterogeneity in lung cancer. Study background: On average, each unique TCR and UMI combination appeared more than ten times in raw reads.

J was trimmed by 8 bases and V by 6 bases; bases with no gene match: 9. The V gene's germline CDR1 is LGHDT and CDR2 YNNKEL (reference sequence). The CDR3 totals 15 residues. This clonotype was seen a few times. As yet, its antigen is unknown. Study-level results: In blood, ubiquitous expanded tumor TCRs appeared more at resection than follow-up.

TCRdb passed the 5' RACE reads through MiXCR, listing each CDR3 protein once. The top ten clones hold 5% to 8% of a sample with about 85,000 distinct CDR3 sequences, about 20% of them seen once. As for time point: sample taken at primary tumor resection. Unsorted samples of tumor, nontumor lung or frozen PBMC had their whole RNA sequenced. Untreated early-stage non-small cell lung cancer patients, 72 in total, were the donors. This receptor was taken from a male donor with early-stage non-small cell lung cancer. The J gene is TRBJ1-4, the V gene TRBV3-1; 10 nucleotides match TRBD1. Material: PBMCs, obtained at surgery. CDR3: CASRYRDRGEEKLFF. CDR3 bases: TGTGCCAGCAGGTACCGGGACAGGGGAGAGGAAAAACTGTTTTTT.